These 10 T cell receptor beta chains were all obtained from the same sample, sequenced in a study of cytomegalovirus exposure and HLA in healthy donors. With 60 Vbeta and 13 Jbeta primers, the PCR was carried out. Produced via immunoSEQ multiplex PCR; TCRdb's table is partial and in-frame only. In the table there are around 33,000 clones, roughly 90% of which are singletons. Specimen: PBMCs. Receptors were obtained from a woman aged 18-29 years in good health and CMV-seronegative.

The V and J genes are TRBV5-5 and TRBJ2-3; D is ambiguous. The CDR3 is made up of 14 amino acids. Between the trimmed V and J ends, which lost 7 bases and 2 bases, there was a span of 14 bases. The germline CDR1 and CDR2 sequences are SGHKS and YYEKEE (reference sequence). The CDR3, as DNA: TGTGCCAGCGGTACTTTGAGGCTCACAGATACGCAGTATTTT. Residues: CASGTLRLTDTQYF.

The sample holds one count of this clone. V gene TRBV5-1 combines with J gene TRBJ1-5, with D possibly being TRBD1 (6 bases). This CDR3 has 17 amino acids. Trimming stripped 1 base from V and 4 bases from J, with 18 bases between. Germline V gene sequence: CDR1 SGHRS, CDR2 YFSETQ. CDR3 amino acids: CASSLLPPTGSNQPQHF. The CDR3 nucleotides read TGCGCCAGCAGCTTGCTCCCCCCGACAGGTAGTAATCAGCCCCAGCATTTT.

In DNA, the CDR3 is TGTGCCAGCAGTTCCCCGTGGAGGTCGGGGAATGAGCAGTTCTTC. This encodes CASSSPWRSGNEQFF. The chain has TRBV6-5 and TRBJ2-1; D is possibly TRBD2 (5 bases). Per germline, CDR1 MNHEY and CDR2 SVGAGI. The ends were cut back, 4 bases at V and 7 bases at J, with 17 bases in the middle. CDR3 length: 15 amino acids.

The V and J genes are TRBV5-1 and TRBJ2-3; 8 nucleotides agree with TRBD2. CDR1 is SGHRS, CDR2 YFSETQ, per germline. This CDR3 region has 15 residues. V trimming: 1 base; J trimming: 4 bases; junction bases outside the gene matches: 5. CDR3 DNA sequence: TGCGCCAGCAGCTTGAGGCTAGCGGGTGCAGATACGCAGTATTTT. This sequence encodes CASSLRLAGADTQYF.

Here the CDR3 reads CASSLAGRMNTEAFF. In DNA, the CDR3 is TGCGCCAGCAGCTTGGCCGGCAGGATGAACACTGAAGCTTTCTTT. This chain uses TRBV5-1 with TRBJ1-1; D is uncertain. This CDR3 contains 15 residues. V was shortened by 0 bases and J by 0 bases, with 9 bases between the two germline ends. The germline V gene encodes CDR1 SGHRS and CDR2 YFSETQ.

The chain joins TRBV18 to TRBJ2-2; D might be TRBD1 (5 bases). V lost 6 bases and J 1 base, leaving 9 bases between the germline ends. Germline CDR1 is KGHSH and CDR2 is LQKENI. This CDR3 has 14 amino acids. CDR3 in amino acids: CASSPTGNTGELFF. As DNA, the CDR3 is TGTGCCAGCTCGCCAACAGGGAACACCGGGGAGCTGTTTTTT.

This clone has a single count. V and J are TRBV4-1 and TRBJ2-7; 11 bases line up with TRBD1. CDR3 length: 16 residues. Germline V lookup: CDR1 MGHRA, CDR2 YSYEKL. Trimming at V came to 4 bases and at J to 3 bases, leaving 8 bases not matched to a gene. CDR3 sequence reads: CASSPIGTGGSYEQYF. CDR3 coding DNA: TGCGCCAGCAGCCCAATTGGGACAGGGGGGAGCTACGAGCAGTACTTC.

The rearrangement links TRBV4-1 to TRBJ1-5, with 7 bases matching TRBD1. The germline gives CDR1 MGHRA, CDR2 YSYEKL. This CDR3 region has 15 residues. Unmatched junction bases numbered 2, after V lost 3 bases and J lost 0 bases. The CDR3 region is CASSQTGYSNQPQHF. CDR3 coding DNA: TGCGCCAGCAGCCAGACAGGGTATAGCAATCAGCCCCAGCATTTT.

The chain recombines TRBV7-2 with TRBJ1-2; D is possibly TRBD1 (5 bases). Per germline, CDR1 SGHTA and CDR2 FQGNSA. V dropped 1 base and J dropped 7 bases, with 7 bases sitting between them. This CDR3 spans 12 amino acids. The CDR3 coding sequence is TGTGCCAGCAGCTTAGGGGGCGGTGGCTACACCTTC. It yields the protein CASSLGGGGYTF.

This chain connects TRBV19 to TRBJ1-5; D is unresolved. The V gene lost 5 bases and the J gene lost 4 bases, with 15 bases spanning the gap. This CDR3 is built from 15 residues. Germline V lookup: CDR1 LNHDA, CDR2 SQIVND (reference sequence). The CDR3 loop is CASSLTLIRNQPQHF. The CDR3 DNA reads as TGTGCCAGTAGTTTGACACTTATTCGGAATCAGCCCCAGCATTTT.